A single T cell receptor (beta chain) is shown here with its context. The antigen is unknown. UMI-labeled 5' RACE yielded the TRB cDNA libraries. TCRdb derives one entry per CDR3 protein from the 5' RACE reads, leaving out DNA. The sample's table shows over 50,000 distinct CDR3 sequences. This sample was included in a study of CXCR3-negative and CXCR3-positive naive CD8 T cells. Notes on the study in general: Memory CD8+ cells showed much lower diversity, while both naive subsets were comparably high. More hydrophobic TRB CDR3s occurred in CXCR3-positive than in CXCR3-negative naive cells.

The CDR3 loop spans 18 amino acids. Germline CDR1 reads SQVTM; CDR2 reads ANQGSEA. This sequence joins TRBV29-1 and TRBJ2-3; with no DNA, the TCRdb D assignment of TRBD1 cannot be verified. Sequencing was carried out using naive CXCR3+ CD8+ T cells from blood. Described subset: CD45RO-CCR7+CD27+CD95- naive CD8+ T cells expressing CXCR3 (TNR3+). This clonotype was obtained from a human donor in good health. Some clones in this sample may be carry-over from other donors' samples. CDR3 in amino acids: CSVEPVRQIRFGSDTQYF.